This is a list of T cell receptor beta chains from one sample in a study of identical twins. MiXCR, applied by TCRdb to the 5' RACE reads, yields one record per CDR3 protein. The repertoire holds around 1.7 million distinct CDR3 sequences, with roughly a third as singletons. The source material was cord blood. The receptors shown here come from a newborn girl in good health. Each CDR3 is given with its conserved first and last residue. The order of the fields is clone size, V gene, J gene, D gene, CDR3 protein, CDR3 DNA. The D gene is left open where the match is weak. Where a row states a size, it is once, few, many or the class of an expanded clone; other rows omit it.

clone size: -; V gene: TRBV20-1; J gene: TRBJ2-7; D gene: -; CDR3 protein: CSARAAQGRSYEQYF; CDR3 DNA: TGCAGTGCTAGAGCCGCCCAGGGCAGGTCCTACGAGCAGTACTTC
clone size: -; V gene: TRBV7-2; J gene: TRBJ2-5; D gene: -; CDR3 protein: CASSLEWGETQYF; CDR3 DNA: TGTGCCAGCAGCTTAGAATGGGGAGAGACCCAGTACTTC
clone size: -; V gene: TRBV20-1; J gene: TRBJ1-1; D gene: TRBD1; CDR3 protein: CSVGQGALNTEAFF; CDR3 DNA: TGCAGTGTCGGACAGGGGGCTCTGAACACTGAAGCTTTCTTT
clone size: -; V gene: TRBV28; J gene: TRBJ2-7; D gene: -; CDR3 protein: CASRRDSIYEQYF; CDR3 DNA: TGTGCCAGCAGGCGGGACAGTATCTACGAGCAGTACTTC
clone size: -; V gene: TRBV24-1; J gene: TRBJ1-2; D gene: TRBD1; CDR3 protein: CATSDPRQGVDYGYTF; CDR3 DNA: TGTGCCACCAGTGATCCAAGACAGGGGGTCGACTATGGCTACACCTTC
clone size: -; V gene: TRBV6-4; J gene: TRBJ2-1; D gene: TRBD2; CDR3 protein: CASSDNLAGGYNEQFF; CDR3 DNA: TGTGCCAGCAGTGACAACCTAGCGGGGGGCTACAATGAGCAGTTCTTC
clone size: many; V gene: TRBV4-1; J gene: TRBJ2-4; D gene: TRBD2; CDR3 protein: CASSQELADYVAKNIQYF; CDR3 DNA: TGCGCCAGCAGCCAAGAGCTAGCGGACTACGTAGCCAAAAACATTCAGTACTTC
clone size: once; V gene: TRBV3-1; J gene: TRBJ2-3; D gene: TRBD2; CDR3 protein: CASSQDLGSGRAGDTQYF; CDR3 DNA: TGTGCCAGCAGCCAAGATTTGGGTAGCGGGAGGGCCGGGGATACGCAGTATTTT
clone size: -; V gene: TRBV27; J gene: TRBJ1-5; D gene: -; CDR3 protein: CASSPYPKKLAQPQHF; CDR3 DNA: TGTGCCAGCAGCCCATACCCTAAAAAGCTAGCCCAGCCCCAGCATTTT
clone size: many; V gene: TRBV7-9; J gene: TRBJ2-1; D gene: -; CDR3 protein: CTPGRSSLYNEQFF; CDR3 DNA: TGTACCCCGGGTAGATCCTCACTCTACAATGAGCAGTTCTTC
clone size: -; V gene: TRBV24-1; J gene: TRBJ2-1; D gene: TRBD1; CDR3 protein: CATSDLGTGSYNGQFF; CDR3 DNA: TGTGCCACCAGTGATTTGGGGACAGGCTCCTACAATGGGCAGTTCTTC
clone size: -; V gene: TRBV10-3; J gene: TRBJ2-7; D gene: -; CDR3 protein: CAISGLGSQGYEQYF; CDR3 DNA: TGTGCCATCAGTGGTCTGGGCTCCCAGGGGTACGAGCAGTACTTC
clone size: -; V gene: TRBV21-1; J gene: TRBJ2-5; D gene: -; CDR3 protein: CASSKEEAGNNEQYF; CDR3 DNA: TGTGCCAGCAGCAAAGAGGAAGCGGGGAACAATGAGCAGTACTTC
clone size: -; V gene: TRBV7-2; J gene: TRBJ2-3; D gene: -; CDR3 protein: CASSPSMERMVTQYF; CDR3 DNA: TGTGCCAGCAGCCCCTCGATGGAGAGAATGGTAACGCAGTATTTT
clone size: -; V gene: TRBV4-1; J gene: TRBJ2-7; D gene: -; CDR3 protein: CASSHADYSYEQYF; CDR3 DNA: TGCGCCAGCAGCCATGCTGACTACTCATACGAGCAGTACTTC
clone size: -; V gene: TRBV30; J gene: TRBJ1-2; D gene: -; CDR3 protein: CAWSSIGPYGYTF; CDR3 DNA: TGTGCCTGGAGCTCTATCGGTCCCTATGGCTACACCTTC
clone size: -; V gene: TRBV12-3/TRBV12-4; J gene: TRBJ2-5; D gene: -; CDR3 protein: CASSSLTAKETQYF; CDR3 DNA: TGTGCCAGCAGTTCCTTGACAGCTAAAGAGACCCAGTACTTC
clone size: few; V gene: TRBV5-1; J gene: TRBJ2-4; D gene: -; CDR3 protein: CASSLIQIGKAKNIQYF; CDR3 DNA: TGCGCCAGCAGCTTAATTCAGATTGGAAAAGCCAAAAACATTCAGTACTTC
clone size: -; V gene: TRBV29-1; J gene: TRBJ2-7; D gene: -; CDR3 protein: CSVGDLRSYEQYF; CDR3 DNA: TGCAGCGTCGGGGACTTGCGCTCCTACGAGCAGTACTTC
clone size: -; V gene: TRBV20-1; J gene: TRBJ2-7; D gene: TRBD1; CDR3 protein: CSAREQTGSFYEQYF; CDR3 DNA: TGCAGTGCTAGAGAACAGACAGGGTCCTTCTACGAGCAGTACTTC
clone size: many; V gene: TRBV4-1; J gene: TRBJ2-7; D gene: TRBD2; CDR3 protein: CASSQLAGVVSYEQYF; CDR3 DNA: TGCGCCAGCAGCCAACTAGCGGGGGTCGTCTCCTACGAGCAGTACTTC
clone size: -; V gene: TRBV7-8; J gene: TRBJ2-7; D gene: -; CDR3 protein: CASSLASSLPYEQYF; CDR3 DNA: TGTGCCAGCAGCTTAGCTAGTTCGTTACCCTACGAGCAGTACTTC